The clone carrying this T cell receptor beta chain appeared once. The sample originates from a study of blood T cell repertoires in COVID-19. Across the study: Acute and convalescent COVID-19 specimens originated in the United States, Italy and Spain.

V shed 0 bases and J 4 bases; nucleotides not matched to a gene: 3. The CDR3 contains 15 residues. CDR1 and CDR2 from the germline V gene are MNHEY and SMNVEV (reference sequence). Data came from immunoSEQ multiplex PCR; TCRdb stores just in-frame clones and leaves some out. The sample yields around 250,000 clones, 85% to 90% seen once. This receptor was obtained from a woman aged 25 to 39 with acute COVID-19. The genes are TRBV27 and TRBJ1-2, with TRBD1 identical over 9 bases. Specimen: PBMCs or T cells enriched from blood (not recorded which). The CDR3 region is CASSLSGQGSYGYTF. The CDR3 DNA reads TGTGCCAGCAGTTTATCGGGACAGGGAAGCTATGGCTACACCTTC.